These 17 T cell receptor beta chains were sequenced from one sample in a study of T cells in Graves' hyperthyroidism and ophthalmopathy (dated by TCRdb to about 2019). Receptor libraries were prepared by multiplex PCR. Sequencing used an Illumina HiSeq 2000. The TCR beta CDR3 regions were amplified from RNA transcripts. For the first round of RT-PCR on the TCR CDR3, the HTBI primer set was used together with the Qiagen OneStep RT-PCR kit. The raw public reads went through TCRdb reprocessing: fastp at Q25, MiXCR clone calling, in-frame beta chains kept. For every CDR3 protein sequence, its rows merge into one entry that carries the most common genes and DNA. Present in this sample are about 270,000 distinct CDR3 sequences, 20% to 25% of which were seen just once. The ten most abundant clones make up around two thirds of the sample. Sample: blood. Every receptor here comes from a man in his thirties or forties with Graves' ophthalmopathy.

This clonotype appeared a few times. CDR3 protein: CASSVRGLSYEQYF. The DNA of the CDR3 is TGTGCCAGCAGTGTTAGGGGGCTTTCCTACGAGCAGTACTTC. V and J are TRBV6-1 and TRBJ2-7, with 7 bases identical to TRBD1. The CDR3 is 14 amino acids. CDR1 is MNHNS and CDR2 is SASEGT in the germline V gene. V lost 4 bases and J lost 1; bases outside the gene matches: 4.

V is TRBV4-2 and J is TRBJ1-5; D gene ambiguous. The germline V gene encodes CDR1 LGHNA and CDR2 YNFKEQ. The CDR3 is 14 amino acids. V lost 1 base and J 5 bases, leaving 9 bases between the germline ends. Here the CDR3 reads CASSQAQYDQPQHF. DNA for the CDR3: TGTGCCAGCAGCCAAGCTCAGTATGATCAGCCCCAGCATTTT.

This clonotype was seen repeatedly, ten times or more. This chain joins TRBV5-1 and TRBJ2-7; D not resolved. Per germline, CDR1 SGHRS and CDR2 YFSETQ. V lost 4 bases, J lost 2 bases, and 10 bases lay in between. This CDR3 is built from 13 residues. This chain's CDR3 is CASSLDGPYEQYF. CDR3 DNA sequence: TGCGCCAGCAGCCTCGACGGCCCCTACGAGCAGTACTTC.

V usage is TRBV5-5 and J usage is TRBJ1-6; D possibly corresponds to TRBD1 (5 bases). V was pared by 0 bases and J by 7 bases, with 14 bases between. The germline gives CDR1 SGHKS, CDR2 YYEKEE (reference sequence). The CDR3 extends over 16 amino acids. The CDR3 region has the DNA TGTGCCAGCAGCTTGGCCCGGGGCGGGGGGAATTCACCCCTCCACTTT. Its translation is CASSLARGGGNSPLHF.

Turning to this clonotype: A clone one base away is much larger, so this may be a read error. The rearrangement links TRBV2 to TRBJ2-1; D ambiguous. V lost 8 bases, J lost 3 bases, and 20 bases lay in between. The CDR3 spans 16 residues. Germline V lookup: CDR1 SNHLY, CDR2 FYNNEI. CDR3 residues: CASPDRTDGGYNEQFF. The CDR3, as DNA: TGTGCCAGCCCTGATAGAACGGACGGTGGCTACAATGAGCAGTTCTTC.

In its sample, this clonotype was seen many times. The J gene is TRBJ2-5, the V gene TRBV11-3; D gene uncertain. The length of the CDR3 is 13 residues. Trimming left V 0 bases short and J 5 bases short, with 7 bases between. CDR1 and CDR2 from the germline V gene are SGHNT and YENEEA. CDR3 region: CASSLDFDETQYF. CDR3 coding DNA: TGTGCCAGCAGCTTAGACTTCGACGAGACCCAGTACTTC.

This clonotype appeared many times. The chain has TRBV5-1 and TRBJ1-1, with 12 bases aligning to TRBD1. Germline assignment: CDR1 SGHRS and CDR2 YFSETQ. The CDR3 has 15 residues. V lost 5 bases and J lost 2; bases outside the gene matches: 4. This chain's CDR3 is CASRGTGGGNTEAFF. The CDR3 DNA sequence: TGCGCCAGCAGAGGGACAGGGGGCGGAAACACTGAAGCTTTCTTT.

The genes are TRBV15 and TRBJ1-5; D is uncertain. Trimming stripped 5 bases from V and 3 bases from J, with 8 bases between. The V gene's germline CDR1 is LNHNV and CDR2 YYDKDF (reference sequence). This CDR3 contains 13 residues. Written as DNA, the CDR3 is TGTGCCACCAGCGGGCAAGCCAATCAGCCCCAGCATTTT. It codes for CATSGQANQPQHF.

The J gene is TRBJ2-7, the V gene TRBV4-2, with D perhaps being TRBD1 or TRBD2 (5 bases each). V was shortened by 4 bases and J by 1 base, with 11 bases between the two germline ends. The germline V gene encodes CDR1 LGHNA and CDR2 YNFKEQ. This CDR3 is 14 amino acids long. The CDR3 sequence is CASSPRDGSYEQYF. CDR3 bases: TGTGCCAGCAGCCCACGGGACGGTTCCTACGAGCAGTACTTC.

The chain uses TRBV6-5 and TRBJ1-2; D gene ambiguous. Trimming removed 1 base at V and 6 bases at J, with 15 bases between. The CDR3 contains 15 residues. CDR1 and CDR2 from the germline V gene are MNHEY and SVGAGI. CDR3 region: CASSYFVGTQDGYTF. The CDR3 DNA is TGTGCCAGCAGTTACTTTGTGGGTACTCAGGATGGCTACACCTTC.

A few counts support this clonotype. This chain uses TRBV3-1 with TRBJ2-5, with D possibly being TRBD2 (6 bases). Per the germline V gene, CDR1 is LGHDT and CDR2 is YNNKEL (reference sequence). The CDR3 consists of 13 residues. Between the trimmed V and J ends, which lost 7 bases and 1 base, there was a span of 10 bases. The CDR3 is CASKWRVQETQYF. The CDR3 DNA reads TGTGCCAGCAAATGGAGGGTCCAAGAGACCCAGTACTTC.

This clonotype appeared a few times. The V gene is TRBV5-1, the J gene TRBJ2-7; 10 bases match TRBD2. V was pared by 2 bases and J by 0 bases, with 5 bases of the junction left unmatched. There are 16 residues in the CDR3. CDR1 and CDR2 from the germline V gene are SGHRS and YFSETQ. CDR3 region: CASSFLGLADSYEQYF. In DNA, the CDR3 is TGCGCCAGCAGCTTCTTAGGACTAGCGGACTCCTACGAGCAGTACTTC.

This clonotype was recorded at least ten times. The J gene is TRBJ2-3, the V gene TRBV5-1, with a possible D match to TRBD1 (6 bases). The V gene's germline CDR1 is SGHRS and CDR2 YFSETQ. V was trimmed by 3 bases and J by 4 bases, leaving 9 bases between them. This CDR3 spans 13 amino acids. CDR3 region: CASSYGQPDTQYF. CDR3 nucleotides: TGCGCCAGCAGCTACGGACAGCCAGATACGCAGTATTTT.

This clonotype was seen more than once but under ten times. The J gene is TRBJ2-1, the V gene TRBV7-8, with TRBD1 as a possible D gene (5 bases). Germline loops: CDR1 SGHVS, CDR2 FQNEAQ. The ends were cut back, 5 bases at V and 7 bases at J, with 18 bases in the middle. The CDR3 contains 15 residues. The CDR3 sequence is CASSPQGRLVNEQFF. For the CDR3, the DNA is TGTGCCAGCAGCCCCCAGGGTCGGCTGGTGAATGAGCAGTTCTTC.

This clonotype was observed a handful of times. The chain recombines TRBV4-1 with TRBJ2-3; no clear D gene. Trimming removed 0 bases from V and 3 bases from J, with 10 bases in between. CDR3 length: 15 amino acids. The V gene's germline CDR1 is MGHRA and CDR2 YSYEKL. The CDR3 region has the DNA TGCGCCAGCAGCCAAGATCGAGGCCCAACAGATACGCAGTATTTT. Protein product: CASSQDRGPTDTQYF.

Only a few counts were recorded for this clonotype. The chain uses TRBV4-1 and TRBJ2-7; D unclear. There are 15 residues in the CDR3. CDR1 and CDR2 from the germline V gene are MGHRA and YSYEKL. Trimming shortened V by 0 bases and J by 2 bases, and 11 bases separated the two germline ends. The chain's CDR3 is CASSQDGRHPYEQYF. The CDR3 coding sequence is TGCGCCAGCAGCCAAGATGGAAGACACCCCTACGAGCAGTACTTC.

This clonotype showed up many times. This chain links TRBV27 with TRBJ2-7, with 9 bases fitting TRBD1. The V gene's germline CDR1 is MNHEY and CDR2 SMNVEV (reference sequence). The V and J ends lost 6 bases and 2 bases, in that order; junction bases with no gene match: 8. CDR3 length equals 15 residues. The CDR3 is CASRRDRAYTYEQYF. As DNA, the CDR3 is TGTGCCAGCAGGCGGGACAGGGCCTATACCTACGAGCAGTACTTC.